This T cell receptor beta chain stems from a study of shared clonotypes between healthy human individuals. Whole-study results and caveats: Clonotypes shared by all four sorted-subset donors had higher generation probabilities than non-shared clonotypes. Among donors, clonotype sharing was expected to be affected by sequencing depth.

This clone occurred a few times. Antigen: not known. Other DNA variants within this sample encode the same CDR3. Libraries were prepared by immunoSEQ multiplex PCR; TCRdb keeps only in-frame clonotypes and omits some of them. The table lists 550,000 to 700,000 clones, around 73% of them singletons. Splitting of CD4+ cells produced CD45RA+ naive and CD45RA-negative memory subsets. There are 14 residues in the CDR3. From germline, CDR1 is SGDLS and CDR2 YYNGEE. V lost 0 bases and J lost 4, with 8 bases in between. The receptor was derived from a woman aged 25-40 years in good health. The material sequenced was memory CD4+ T cells sorted from blood. Stated subset: CD45RA-negative fraction. The chain joins TRBV9 to TRBJ2-1; D is uncertain. The CDR3, as DNA: TGTGCCAGCAGCGTAGAAGGACCATACAATGAGCAGTTCTTC. It yields the protein CASSVEGPYNEQFF.